This T cell receptor (beta chain) was identified in a study of blood T cell repertoires in COVID-19. Study-level background: The United States, Italy and Spain provided the acute and convalescent COVID-19 samples. Sample material is recorded as cDNA or gDNA derived from T cells, B-cell-depleted T cells, or PBMCs.

Authors' methods: Researchers report that nucleated cell counts were estimated from reference gene primer amplification. Measured with immunoSEQ multiplex PCR; TCRdb has only the in-frame clones, and not every one. V and J calls and clone size are as listed in that table; D and trimming were resolved from the DNA. Counted here are fewer than 90,000 clones, around 96% occurring once; the ten biggest clones make up around 4.7%. Germline V lookup: CDR1 MNHEY, CDR2 SVGAGI. V dropped 6 bases and J dropped 3 bases, with 12 bases sitting between them. This CDR3 is 13 amino acids long. The TCR sequence derives from a human donor with active COVID-19. The donor label of this sample is uncertain. V gene TRBV6-5 combines with J gene TRBJ2-7; D possibly corresponds to TRBD2 (5 bases). The sequencing sample was made of peripheral blood. In DNA form, the CDR3 reads TGTGCCAGCAGCTGGAACCGGGGCTACGAGCAGTACTTC. It encodes CASSWNRGYEQYF.